The following is a T cell receptor (beta chain) sequence with its context. The sample belongs to a study of Graves' ophthalmopathy and Graves' hyperthyroidism. The CDR3 length is 15 residues. Trimming shortened V by 6 bases and J by 3 bases, and 18 bases separated the two germline ends. The germline CDR1 and CDR2 sequences are LNHDA and SQIVND (reference sequence). RNA transcripts were the template, and TCR beta CDR3 regions were amplified from them. First-round RT-PCR with HTBI primers preceded a second-round multiplex PCR. One entry per CDR3 protein, called by TCRdb with MiXCR from the multiplex PCR reads. The sample lists about 160,000 distinct CDR3 sequences, over 35% occurring once. Every ophthalmopathy donor presented moderate-to-severe activity, CAS ≥3, NOSPECS ≥4 and duration under 3 months. Patients were left out if they had other autoimmune diseases, uncontrolled infections, pregnancy or lactation. As diagnostic evidence, clinical symptoms, serum thyroxine, TRAb, thyroid ultrasound and orbital computed tomography were relied upon. The authors used Ficoll-Paque density gradient centrifugation to separate PBMCs. The input was around 9 ml of fresh peripheral blood.

The receptor's source is a woman aged 40 to 55 with Graves' ophthalmopathy. This chain links TRBV19 with TRBJ2-7, with D possibly being TRBD2 (5 bases). Input material: peripheral blood. The CDR3 region is CASSPRSEGGYEQYF. The CDR3 bases are TGTGCCAGTAGCCCAAGGTCGGAAGGAGGCTACGAGCAGTACTTC.